This entry concerns a single T cell receptor (beta chain). The antigen remains undetermined. Primers included in the PCR were 60 Vbeta and 13 Jbeta primers. Sequencing used immunoSEQ multiplex PCR; TCRdb keeps in-frame clones, though not all of them. The sample has approximately 130,000 clones; about three quarters are singletons. The CDR3 consists of 15 residues. V lost 2 bases and J 6 bases, leaving 13 bases between the germline ends. Per germline, CDR1 MGHRA and CDR2 YSYEKL. This sample is part of a study of cytomegalovirus exposure and HLA in healthy donors. Study context: Among around 180 million T cells, an earlier analysis found roughly 100 million unique TCR beta sequences. An early data release held about 85 million unique TCRs from HLA-typed donors. Study outcomes and limitations: The sole available immune exposure information was CMV serostatus. The authors reported that TCR beta sequences could predict HLA-A and HLA-B alleles. These predictions were accurate for most subjects in the first cohort.

The chain carries TRBV4-1 and TRBJ1-4; TRBD1 is a possible D gene (6 bases). The receptor's source is a man between 25 and 39 years old in good health and CMV-seronegative. The sequenced sample consisted of PBMCs. CDR3 nucleotides: TGCGCCAGCAGCCAAAACAGGGTAAATTATGAAAAACTGTTTTTT. This sequence encodes CASSQNRVNYEKLFF.